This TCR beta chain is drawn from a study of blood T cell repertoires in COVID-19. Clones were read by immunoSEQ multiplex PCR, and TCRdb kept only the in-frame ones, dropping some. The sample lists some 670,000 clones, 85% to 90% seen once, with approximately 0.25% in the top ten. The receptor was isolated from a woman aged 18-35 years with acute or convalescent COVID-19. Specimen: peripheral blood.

The CDR3 coding sequence is TGTGCCAGCAGTGAATGCAGGACAGATTATGGCTACACCTTC. Amino acids: CASSECRTDYGYTF. This rearrangement joins TRBV2 to TRBJ1-2; a weak D match, TRBD1 (6 bases). The CDR3 length is 14 residues. Germline V gives CDR1 SNHLY, CDR2 FYNNEI. Trimming cost V 2 bases and J 5 bases, with 12 bases left between them.